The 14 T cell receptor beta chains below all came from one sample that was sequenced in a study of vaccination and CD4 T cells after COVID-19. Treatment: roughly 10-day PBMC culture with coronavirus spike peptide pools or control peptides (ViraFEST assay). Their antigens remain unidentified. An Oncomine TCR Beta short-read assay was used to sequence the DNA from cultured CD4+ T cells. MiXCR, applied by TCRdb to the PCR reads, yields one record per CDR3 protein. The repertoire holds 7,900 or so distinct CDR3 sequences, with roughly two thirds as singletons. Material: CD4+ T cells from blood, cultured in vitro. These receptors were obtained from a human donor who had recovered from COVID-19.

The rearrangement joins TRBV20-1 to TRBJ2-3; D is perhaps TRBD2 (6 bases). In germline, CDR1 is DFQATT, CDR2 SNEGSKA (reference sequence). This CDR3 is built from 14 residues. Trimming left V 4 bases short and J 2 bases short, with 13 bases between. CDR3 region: CSAIDRGSTDTQYF. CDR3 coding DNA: TGCAGTGCTATCGATCGGGGGTCCACAGATACGCAGTATTTT.

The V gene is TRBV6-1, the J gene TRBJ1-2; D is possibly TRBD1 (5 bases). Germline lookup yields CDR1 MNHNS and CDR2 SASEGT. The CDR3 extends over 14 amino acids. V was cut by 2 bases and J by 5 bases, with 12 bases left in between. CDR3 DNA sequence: TGTGCCAGCAGTGAACGGGGGATGGGGTATGGCTACACCTTC. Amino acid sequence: CASSERGMGYGYTF.

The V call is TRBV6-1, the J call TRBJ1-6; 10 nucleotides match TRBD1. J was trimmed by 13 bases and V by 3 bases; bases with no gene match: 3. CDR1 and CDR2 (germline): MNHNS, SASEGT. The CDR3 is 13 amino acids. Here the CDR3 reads CASSEGQGFPLHF. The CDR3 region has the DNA TGTGCCAGCAGTGAGGGACAGGGGTTTCCCCTCCACTTT.

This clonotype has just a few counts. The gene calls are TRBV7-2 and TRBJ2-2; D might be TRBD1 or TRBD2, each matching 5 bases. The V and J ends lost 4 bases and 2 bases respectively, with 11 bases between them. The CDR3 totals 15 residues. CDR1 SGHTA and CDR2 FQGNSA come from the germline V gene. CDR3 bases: TGTGCCAGCAGCTCGTTGGGACGTAACACCGGGGAGCTGTTTTTT. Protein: CASSSLGRNTGELFF.

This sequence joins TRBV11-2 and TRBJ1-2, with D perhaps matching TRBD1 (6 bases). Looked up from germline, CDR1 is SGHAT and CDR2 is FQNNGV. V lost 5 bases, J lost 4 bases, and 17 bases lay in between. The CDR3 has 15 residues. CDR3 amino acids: CASSRVQGEGYGYTF. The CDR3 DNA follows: TGTGCCAGCAGCCGAGTACAGGGCGAGGGCTATGGCTACACCTTC.

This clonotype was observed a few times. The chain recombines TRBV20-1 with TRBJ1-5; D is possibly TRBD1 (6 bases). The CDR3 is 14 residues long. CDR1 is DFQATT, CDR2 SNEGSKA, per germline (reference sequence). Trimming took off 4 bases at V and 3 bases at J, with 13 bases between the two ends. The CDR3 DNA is TGCAGTGCTAAGCAGGGGTTGGTCAATCAGCCCCAGCATTTT. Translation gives CSAKQGLVNQPQHF.

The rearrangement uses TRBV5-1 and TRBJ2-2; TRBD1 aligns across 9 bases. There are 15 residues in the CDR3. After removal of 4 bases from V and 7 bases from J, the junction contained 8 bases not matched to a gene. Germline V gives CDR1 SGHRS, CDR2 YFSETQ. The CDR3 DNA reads TGCGCCAGCAGCGCAGGGACAGGGTTTAGCGGGGAGCTGTTTTTT. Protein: CASSAGTGFSGELFF.

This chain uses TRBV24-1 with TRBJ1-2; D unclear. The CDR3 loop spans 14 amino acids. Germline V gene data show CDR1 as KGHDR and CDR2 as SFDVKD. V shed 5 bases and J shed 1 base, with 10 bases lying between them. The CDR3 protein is CATSAGFLNYGYTF. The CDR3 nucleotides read TGTGCCACCAGTGCAGGATTCCTTAACTATGGCTACACCTTC.

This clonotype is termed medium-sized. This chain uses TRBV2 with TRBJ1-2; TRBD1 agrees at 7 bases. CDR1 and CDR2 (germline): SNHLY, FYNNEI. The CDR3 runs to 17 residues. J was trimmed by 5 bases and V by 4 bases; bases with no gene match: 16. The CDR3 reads CASSARAATGLLYGYTF. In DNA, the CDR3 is TGTGCCAGCAGTGCACGGGCGGCGACAGGGCTTCTTTATGGCTACACCTTC.

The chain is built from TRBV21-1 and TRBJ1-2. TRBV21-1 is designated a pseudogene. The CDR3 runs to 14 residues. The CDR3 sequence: CASSKEEWEDGYTF. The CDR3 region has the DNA TGTGCCAGCAGCAAAGAGGAGTGGGAAGATGGCTACACCTTC.

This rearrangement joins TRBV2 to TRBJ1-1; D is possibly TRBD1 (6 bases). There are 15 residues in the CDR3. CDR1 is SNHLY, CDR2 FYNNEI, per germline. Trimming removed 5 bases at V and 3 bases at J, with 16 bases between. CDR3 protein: CASSFGGLVDTEAFF. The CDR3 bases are TGTGCCAGCAGTTTTGGGGGGCTCGTAGACACTGAAGCTTTCTTT.

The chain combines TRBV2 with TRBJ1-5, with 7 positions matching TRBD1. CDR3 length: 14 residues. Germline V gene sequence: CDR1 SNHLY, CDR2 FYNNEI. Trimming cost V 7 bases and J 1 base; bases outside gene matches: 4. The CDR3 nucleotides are TGTGCCAGCACCGGACAGGAGAGCAATCAGCCCCAGCATTTT. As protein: CASTGQESNQPQHF.

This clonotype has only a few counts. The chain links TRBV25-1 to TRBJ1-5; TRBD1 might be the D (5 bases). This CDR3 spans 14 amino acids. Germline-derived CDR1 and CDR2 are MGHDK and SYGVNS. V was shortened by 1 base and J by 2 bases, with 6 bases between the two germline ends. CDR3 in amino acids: CASSEWGGNQPQHF. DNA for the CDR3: TGTGCCAGCAGTGAATGGGGGGGCAATCAGCCCCAGCATTTT.

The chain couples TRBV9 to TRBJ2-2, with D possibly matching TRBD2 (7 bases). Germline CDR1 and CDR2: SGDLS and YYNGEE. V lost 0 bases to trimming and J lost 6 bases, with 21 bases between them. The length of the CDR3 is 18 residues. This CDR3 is CASSVGGGGQGIAGELFF. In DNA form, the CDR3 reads TGTGCCAGCAGCGTAGGAGGGGGAGGGCAGGGTATCGCCGGGGAGCTGTTTTTT.